This TCR beta chain was sequenced for a study of blood T cell repertoires in COVID-19. Repertoires were generated with immunoSEQ multiplex PCR, while TCRdb's copy carries only in-frame clones and drops some. The sample lists 320,000 or so clones; roughly nine tenths were seen once. Trimming shortened V by 3 bases and J by 4 bases, and 13 bases separated the two germline ends. Germline V gene lookup returns CDR1 SGHNT and CDR2 YYREEE (reference sequence). The CDR3 runs to 14 residues. Participants came from some 23 US areas, aged roughly 18 to 90 years. There are a few counts of this clone. The receptor was derived from a man between 60 and 75 years old who had recovered from COVID-19. This chain uses TRBV5-4 with TRBJ2-5, with D perhaps TRBD2 (7 bases). Material: PBMCs or T cells enriched from blood (not recorded which). CDR3 protein: CASSWGGGTETQYF. In DNA, the CDR3 is TGTGCCAGCAGCTGGGGGGGCGGTACAGAGACCCAGTACTTC.